This T cell receptor beta chain derives from a study of cytomegalovirus exposure and HLA in healthy donors. Study details: Previous work identified roughly 120 million unique TCR beta sequences from about 179 million T cells.

As to this clone: What it recognizes is unknown.

Notes on the study in general: Most observed TCR sequences were rare, whereas some public TCRs were detected in many donors. The study recorded over 150 TCR beta chains that were cytomegalovirus-associated. Several top significant clusters appeared, in a later analysis, to be linked to common viral pathogens.

The PCR was carried out with 60 Vbeta primers and 13 Jbeta primers. Using immunoSEQ multiplex PCR, the repertoire was profiled, and TCRdb retains in-frame clones only, with some absent. Seen here are fewer than 250,000 clones, roughly 81% observed once, and the top ten hold less than 4%. Germline CDR1 SNHLY, CDR2 FYNNEI. The V gene lost 11 bases and the J gene lost 5 bases, with 16 bases spanning the gap. The CDR3 runs 12 residues. The receptor was derived from a woman aged 25 to 45 in good health and CMV-seropositive. The sample consisted of PBMCs. The genes are TRBV2 and TRBJ2-7, with a tentative D call TRBD2 (7 bases). CDR3 bases: TGTGCCCCTAGGGGGGGTCGCCACGAGCAGTACTTC. It is translated as CAPRGGRHEQYF.